Shown below are 24 T cell receptor beta chains from a single sample sequenced in a study of radiation and T cells in renal cell carcinoma. Here immunoSEQ multiplex PCR was the method, and the copy in TCRdb shows in-frame clones only, minus some. Of 150,000 or so clones in the sample, about 88% are singletons; the top ten hold about 4%. Indicated time point: baseline pretreatment blood. The treatment is: 15 Gy SBRT to primary tumor, nephrectomy 4 weeks later. Sequenced material: blood, taken from a patient whose treatment included radiotherapy and nephrectomy. Receptors were obtained from a woman aged 70-85 years with renal cell carcinoma.

This clone was detected once. This chain joins TRBV5-1 and TRBJ2-5; D possibly corresponds to TRBD2 (6 bases). This CDR3 has 13 amino acids. Germline loops: CDR1 SGHRS, CDR2 YFSETQ. Trimming removed 1 base at V and 4 bases at J, with 8 bases between. The CDR3 region is CASSLKGGETQYF. For the CDR3, the DNA is TGCGCCAGCAGCTTGAAGGGAGGAGAGACCCAGTACTTC.

The J gene is TRBJ1-2, the V gene TRBV5-1, with 7 nucleotides matching TRBD1. The J segment lost 4 bases and the V segment lost 5 bases, leaving 8 bases of the junction unmatched. Germline V gene data show CDR1 as SGHRS and CDR2 as YFSETQ. CDR3 length: 14 residues. The CDR3 coding sequence is TGCGCCAGCAGTCCGGGACAGCCACCCTATGGCTACACCTTC. Translating it yields CASSPGQPPYGYTF. Together with reference TRBV5-1 and TRBJ1-2, the CDR3 gives the full variable domain: KAGVTQTPRYLIKTRGQQVTLSCSPISGHRSVSWYQQTPGQGLQFLFEYFSETQRNKGNFPGRFSGRQFSNSRSEMNVSTLELGDSALYLCASSPGQPPYGYTFGSGTRLTVV.

This rearrangement joins TRBV5-1 to TRBJ1-3; 7 positions agree with TRBD1. V shed 4 bases and J 2 bases; nucleotides not matched to a gene: 3. Per germline, CDR1 SGHRS and CDR2 YFSETQ. The CDR3 covers 14 residues. The CDR3 nucleotides read TGCGCCAGCAGCATCGACAGGGCTGGAAACACCATATATTTT. This translates into CASSIDRAGNTIYF. Complete variable domain (other parts from reference TRBV5-1 and TRBJ1-3): KAGVTQTPRYLIKTRGQQVTLSCSPISGHRSVSWYQQTPGQGLQFLFEYFSETQRNKGNFPGRFSGRQFSNSRSEMNVSTLELGDSALYLCASSIDRAGNTIYFGEGSWLTVV.

This chain joins TRBV14 and TRBJ2-5; no clear D gene. V dropped 0 bases and J dropped 11 bases, with 10 bases sitting between them. Per germline, CDR1 SGHDN and CDR2 FVKESK. The CDR3 runs to 12 residues. Written as DNA, the CDR3 is TGTGCCAGCAGCCAAGATTATAGAGAGCAGTACTTC. Protein sequence: CASSQDYREQYF.

This chain connects TRBV7-9 to TRBJ1-3, with a weak D call TRBD1 (5 bases). The CDR3 runs to 13 residues. Trimming took off 7 bases at V and 2 bases at J, with 9 bases between the two ends. Germline V gene sequence: CDR1 SEHNR, CDR2 FQNEAQ (reference sequence). The CDR3 bases are TGTGCCAGCACGGAAGGGGCTGGAAACACCATATATTTT. The encoded protein is CASTEGAGNTIYF. The full variable domain, its missing parts supplied by reference TRBV7-9 and TRBJ1-3, is DTGVSQNPRHKITKRGQNVTFRCDPISEHNRLYWYRQTLGQGPEFLTYFQNEAQLEKSRLLSDRFSAERPKGSFSTLEIQRTEQGDSAMYLCASTEGAGNTIYFGEGSWLTVV.

This chain links TRBV25-1 with TRBJ2-7, with D possibly being TRBD1 (5 bases). Germline loops: CDR1 MGHDK, CDR2 SYGVNS. V gave up 4 bases and J gave up 5 bases, with 12 bases separating them. The CDR3 runs to 13 residues. CDR3 in amino acids: CASSGRGLDEQYF. The DNA for the CDR3 is TGTGCCAGCAGTGGAAGGGGTCTGGACGAGCAGTACTTC.

This chain uses TRBV28 with TRBJ2-3; D remains ambiguous. V lost 6 bases, J lost 5 bases, and 15 bases lay in between. The germline gives CDR1 MDHEN, CDR2 SYDVKM. There are 14 residues in the CDR3. The CDR3 sequence is CASSQDLPGDTQYF. The CDR3 bases are TGTGCCAGCAGCCAGGACCTCCCAGGAGATACGCAGTATTTT. Drawing the rest from reference TRBV28 and TRBJ2-3, the complete variable domain is DVKVTQSSRYLVKRTGEKVFLECVQDMDHENMFWYRQDPGLGLRLIYFSYDVKMKEKGDIPEGYSVSREKKERFSLILESASTNQTSMYLCASSQDLPGDTQYFGPGTRLTVL.

V and J are TRBV27 and TRBJ1-1; the D is unclear. Deletions cut 5 bases from V and 0 bases from J, with 7 bases between. The V gene's germline CDR1 is MNHEY and CDR2 SMNVEV (reference sequence). The CDR3 loop spans 13 amino acids. The DNA of the CDR3 is TGTGCCAGCAGTCCGTCAGTGAACACTGAAGCTTTCTTT. It encodes CASSPSVNTEAFF.

V and J are TRBV5-6 and TRBJ2-7; D is uncertain. V shed 1 base and J shed 5 bases, with 4 bases lying between them. The germline V gene encodes CDR1 SGHDT and CDR2 YYEEEE. The CDR3 is made up of 11 amino acids. CDR3 region: CASSLFNEQYF. DNA for the CDR3: TGTGCCAGCAGCTTGTTCAACGAGCAGTACTTC.

The gene calls are TRBV30 and TRBJ2-1, with 8 bases fitting TRBD2. Germline loops: CDR1 GTSNPN, CDR2 SVGIG (reference sequence). V lost 4 bases to trimming and J lost 6 bases; unmatched junction nucleotides: 11. The CDR3 runs to 15 residues. As DNA, the CDR3 is TGTGCCTGGACCCTAAGGGGACTAGTCAGCAATGAGCAGTTCTTC. Its translation: CAWTLRGLVSNEQFF. Using reference TRBV30 and TRBJ2-1 for the parts outside the CDR3, the full variable domain is SQTIHQWPATLVQPVGSPLSLECTVEGTSNPNLYWYRQAAGRGLQLLFYSVGIGQISSEVPQNLSASRPQDRQFILSSKKLLLSDSGFYLCAWTLRGLVSNEQFFGPGTRLTVL.

In regard to this clone: Other DNA sequences in the same sample also yield this CDR3. The chain employs TRBV5-5 and TRBJ2-7; D gene unclear. Germline loops: CDR1 SGHKS, CDR2 YYEKEE (reference sequence). V lost 0 bases and J lost 4, with 2 bases in between. The CDR3 is 11 residues long. The CDR3 sequence: CASSLGYEQYF. The CDR3 DNA reads as TGTGCCAGCAGCTTGGGGTACGAGCAGTACTTC.

The V call is TRBV2, the J call TRBJ1-5; a possible D gene is TRBD1 (5 bases). CDR3 length equals 14 residues. Germline assignment: CDR1 SNHLY and CDR2 FYNNEI. Trimming shortened V by 2 bases and J by 7 bases, and 12 bases separated the two germline ends. CDR3 coding DNA: TGTGCCAGCAGTGAACGAGGGGTAAGGCAGCCCCAGCATTTT. It translates to CASSERGVRQPQHF.

This clone was observed a single time. The chain couples TRBV30 to TRBJ2-3, with TRBD2 as a possible D gene (7 bases). The V gene's germline CDR1 is GTSNPN and CDR2 SVGIG (reference sequence). Trimming stripped 3 bases from V and 1 base from J, with 14 bases between. CDR3 length equals 15 residues. The CDR3: CAWSRGGAGTDTQYF. Here the CDR3 DNA reads TGTGCCTGGAGCCGTGGGGGGGCCGGCACAGATACGCAGTATTTT.

The rearrangement links TRBV7-9 to TRBJ1-4; D ambiguous. This CDR3 has 17 amino acids. CDR1 SEHNR and CDR2 FQNEAQ come from the germline V gene (reference sequence). Trimming shortened V by 0 bases and J by 0 bases, and 11 bases separated the two germline ends. In DNA, the CDR3 is TGTGCCAGCAGCTTAGCCGAGTCAGGTGCAACTAATGAAAAACTGTTTTTT. It encodes CASSLAESGATNEKLFF.

V and J are TRBV7-2 and TRBJ2-5, with a weak D call TRBD1 (5 bases). Germline CDR1 reads SGHTA; CDR2 reads FQGNSA. This CDR3 comprises 12 residues. The V gene lost 5 bases and the J gene lost 5 bases, with 9 bases spanning the gap. CDR3 residues: CASSQGVETQYF. CDR3 bases: TGTGCCAGCAGCCAAGGGGTGGAGACCCAGTACTTC.

The V and J genes are TRBV19 and TRBJ1-1; a possible D gene is TRBD1 (5 bases). This CDR3 contains 15 residues. Between the trimmed V and J ends, which lost 5 bases and 6 bases, there was a span of 19 bases. The germline gives CDR1 LNHDA, CDR2 SQIVND (reference sequence). CDR3 amino acids: CASSPPGRQSPEAFF. CDR3 DNA: TGTGCCAGTAGTCCCCCGGGACGGCAGAGCCCTGAAGCTTTCTTT.

A few counts support this clone. The chain is built from TRBV14 and TRBJ1-6; possibly TRBD1 for D (6 bases). The CDR3 is 15 amino acids. Germline V gene lookup returns CDR1 SGHDN and CDR2 FVKESK. Trimming took 4 bases from V and 7 from J, leaving 14 bases between them. In DNA, the CDR3 is TGTGCCAGCAGCCTTCACCGGGACAAGAATTCACCCCTCCACTTT. It encodes CASSLHRDKNSPLHF. The full variable domain, rest sourced from reference TRBV14 and TRBJ1-6, is EAGVTQFPSHSVIEKGQTVTLRCDPISGHDNLYWYRRVMGKEIKFLLHFVKESKQDESGMPNNRFLAERTGGTYSTLKVQPAELEDSGVYFCASSLHRDKNSPLHFGNGTRLTVT.

J is TRBJ1-1 and V is TRBV19; D gene ambiguous. The CDR3 sequence is 15 residues long. The germline V gene has CDR1 LNHDA and CDR2 SQIVND (reference sequence). V gave up 8 bases and J gave up 2 bases, with 18 bases separating them. The CDR3 DNA reads TGTGCCAGTCTCCCGTGGCAAGGCAAAAACACTGAAGCTTTCTTT. It specifies CASLPWQGKNTEAFF.

V gene TRBV2 combines with J gene TRBJ1-1; 8 bases agree with TRBD1. Germline trimming cut 7 bases from V and 2 bases from J; bases unmatched to any gene: 6. Germline V gives CDR1 SNHLY, CDR2 FYNNEI. The CDR3 consists of 14 residues. The CDR3 loop is CASTLGQANTEAFF. The CDR3, as DNA: TGTGCCAGCACCCTGGGACAGGCTAACACTGAAGCTTTCTTT.

This chain uses TRBV5-4 with TRBJ2-6; D is perhaps TRBD1 (6 bases). Germline V gene data show CDR1 as SGHNT and CDR2 as YYREEE (reference sequence). This CDR3 has 17 amino acids. The V and J ends lost 0 bases and 2 bases respectively, with 12 bases between them. CDR3 nucleotide sequence: TGTGCCAGCAGCTTGGGGGTTACAGGGACTGGGGCCAACGTCCTGACTTTC. This encodes CASSLGVTGTGANVLTF.

This chain connects TRBV5-6 to TRBJ2-3, with 7 positions matching TRBD1. The length of the CDR3 is 13 residues. CDR1 is SGHDT and CDR2 is YYEEEE in the germline V gene. Trimming at V came to 1 base and at J to 4 bases, leaving 0 bases not matched to a gene. CDR3 region: CASSLTGADTQYF. The CDR3 DNA follows: TGTGCCAGCAGCTTGACAGGGGCAGATACGCAGTATTTT.

The gene calls are TRBV11-2 and TRBJ2-7; 11 bases are a match to TRBD2. CDR1 and CDR2 (germline): SGHAT, FQNNGV. CDR3 length: 16 amino acids. J lost 0 bases, V lost 4 bases, and 5 bases had no gene match. The CDR3 sequence is CASSSLTSGDSYEQYF. The CDR3 nucleotides are TGTGCCAGCAGCTCGCTGACTAGCGGGGACTCCTACGAGCAGTACTTC.

This chain connects TRBV7-2 to TRBJ2-7; TRBD1 matches at 10 bases. CDR1 is SGHTA and CDR2 is FQGNSA in the germline V gene. The CDR3 length is 15 residues. The ends lost 6 bases at V and 7 bases at J; junction bases unmatched: 12. The CDR3 nucleotides are TGTGCCAGCAGTTTACACCGGGACAGGGGAGAGGAGCAGTACTTC. Translated, it gives CASSLHRDRGEEQYF.

DNA of the CDR3: TGCGCCAGCAGCCCGCAGGGGCTAGCCAAAAACATTCAGTACTTC. Protein sequence: CASSPQGLAKNIQYF. The chain recombines TRBV4-1 with TRBJ2-4; a possible D gene is TRBD1 (6 bases). Trimming took 4 bases from V and 0 from J, leaving 10 bases between them. This CDR3 comprises 15 residues. Germline V gives CDR1 MGHRA, CDR2 YSYEKL.